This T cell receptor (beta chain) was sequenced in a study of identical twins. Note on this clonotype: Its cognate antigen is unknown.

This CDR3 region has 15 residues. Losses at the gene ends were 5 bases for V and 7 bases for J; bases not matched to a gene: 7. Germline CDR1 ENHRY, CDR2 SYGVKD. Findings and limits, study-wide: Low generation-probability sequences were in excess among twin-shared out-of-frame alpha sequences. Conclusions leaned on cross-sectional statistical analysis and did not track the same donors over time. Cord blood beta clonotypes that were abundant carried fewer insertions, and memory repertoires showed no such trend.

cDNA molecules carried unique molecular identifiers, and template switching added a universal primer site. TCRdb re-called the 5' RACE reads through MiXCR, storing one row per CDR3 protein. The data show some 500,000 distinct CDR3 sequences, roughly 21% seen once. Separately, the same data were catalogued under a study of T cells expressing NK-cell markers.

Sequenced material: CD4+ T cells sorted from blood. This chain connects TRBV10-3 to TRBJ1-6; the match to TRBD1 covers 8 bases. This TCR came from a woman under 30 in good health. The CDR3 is CAISTGTGGNSPLHF. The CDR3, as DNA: TGTGCCATCAGTACCGGGACAGGTGGGAATTCACCCCTCCACTTT.